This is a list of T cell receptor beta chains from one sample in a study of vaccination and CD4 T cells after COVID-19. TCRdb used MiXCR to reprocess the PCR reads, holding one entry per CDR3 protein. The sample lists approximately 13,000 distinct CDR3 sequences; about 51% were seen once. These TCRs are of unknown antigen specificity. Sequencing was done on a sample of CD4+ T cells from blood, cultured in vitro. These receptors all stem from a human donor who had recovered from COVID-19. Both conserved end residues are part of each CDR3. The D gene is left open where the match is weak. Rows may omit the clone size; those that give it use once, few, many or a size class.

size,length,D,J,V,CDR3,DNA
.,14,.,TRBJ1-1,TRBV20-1,CSARDSVSNTEAFF,TGCAGTGCTAGAGATTCAGTATCAAACACTGAAGCTTTCTTT
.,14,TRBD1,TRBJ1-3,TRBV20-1,CSASHRGLLDTIYF,TGCAGTGCTAGCCACAGGGGGCTTTTGGACACCATATATTTT
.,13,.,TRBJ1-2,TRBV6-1,CASSPASNYGYTF,TGTGCCAGCAGTCCGGCTTCTAACTATGGCTACACCTTC
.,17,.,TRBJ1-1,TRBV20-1,CSARDFRWAGRDTEAFF,TGCAGTGCTAGAGATTTTCGCTGGGCAGGGAGAGACACTGAAGCTTTCTTT
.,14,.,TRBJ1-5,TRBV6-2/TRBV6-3,CASSLGDSNQPQHF,TGTGCCAGCAGTCTGGGAGATAGCAATCAGCCCCAGCATTTT
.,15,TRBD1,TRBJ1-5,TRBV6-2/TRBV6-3,CASSPRDRVIQPQHF,TGTGCCAGCAGTCCCCGGGACAGGGTAATTCAGCCCCAGCATTTT
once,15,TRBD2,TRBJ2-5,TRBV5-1,CASSFVSGGQETQYF,TGCGCCAGCAGCTTTGTCTCGGGAGGGCAAGAGACCCAGTACTTC
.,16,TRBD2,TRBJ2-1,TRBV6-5,CASSWTSGSGYNEQFF,TGTGCCAGCAGTTGGACTAGCGGGAGTGGCTACAATGAGCAGTTCTTC
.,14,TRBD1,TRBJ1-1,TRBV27,CASSRDRLNTEAFF,TGTGCCAGCAGCAGGGACAGGTTGAACACTGAAGCTTTCTTT
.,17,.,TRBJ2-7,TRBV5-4,CASSLALTGSGSYEQYF,TGTGCCAGCAGCTTGGCCCTAACAGGGTCGGGCTCCTACGAGCAGTACTTC
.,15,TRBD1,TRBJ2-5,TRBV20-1,CSAIGQGARVETQYF,TGCAGTGCTATAGGACAGGGCGCCCGGGTAGAGACCCAGTACTTC
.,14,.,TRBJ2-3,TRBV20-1,CSAWGSAGTDTQYF,TGCAGTGCATGGGGGTCAGCTGGTACAGATACGCAGTATTTT
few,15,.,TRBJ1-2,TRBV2,CASSLVGASGYGYTF,TGTGCCAGCAGCCTCGTAGGGGCGTCGGGCTATGGCTACACCTTC
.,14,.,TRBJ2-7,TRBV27,CASYPLGRAYEQYF,TGTGCCAGTTACCCATTGGGCAGAGCCTACGAGCAGTACTTC
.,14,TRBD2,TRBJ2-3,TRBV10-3,CAISVGLSTDTQYF,TGTGCCATCAGTGTGGGACTAAGCACAGATACGCAGTATTTT
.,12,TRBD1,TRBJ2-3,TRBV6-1,CATGGSTDTQYF,TGTGCCACAGGGGGATCAACAGATACGCAGTATTTT
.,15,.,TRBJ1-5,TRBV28,CASSLTPYSNQPQHF,TGTGCCAGCAGTCTGACACCTTATAGCAATCAGCCCCAGCATTTT
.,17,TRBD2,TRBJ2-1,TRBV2,CASSDRTSGSGHNEQFF,TGTGCCAGCAGTGACCGGACTAGCGGGAGCGGTCACAATGAGCAGTTCTTC
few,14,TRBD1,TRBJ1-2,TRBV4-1,CASSPGQGGYGYTF,TGCGCCAGCAGCCCCGGACAGGGCGGCTATGGCTACACCTTC
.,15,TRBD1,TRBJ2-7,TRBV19,CASSISGQGIYEQYF,TGTGCCAGTAGTATATCGGGACAGGGAATCTACGAGCAGTACTTC
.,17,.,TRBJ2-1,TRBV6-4,CASSVSNGMDFRGEQFF,TGTGCCAGCAGTGTCTCCAACGGGATGGATTTTAGGGGTGAGCAGTTCTTC
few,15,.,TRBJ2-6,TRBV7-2,CASSPDVAGANVLTF,TGTGCCAGCAGCCCAGATGTGGCTGGGGCCAACGTCCTGACTTTC
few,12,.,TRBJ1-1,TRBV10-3,CATWRGNTEAFF,TGTGCCACCTGGCGGGGGAACACTGAAGCTTTCTTT
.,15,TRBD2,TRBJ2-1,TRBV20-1,CSATRASGRAGVQFF,TGCAGTGCTACCCGGGCTAGCGGGAGGGCCGGGGTGCAGTTCTTC
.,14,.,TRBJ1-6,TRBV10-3,CAIRALTGNSPLHF,TGTGCCATCAGGGCCCTTACGGGGAATTCACCCCTCCACTTT
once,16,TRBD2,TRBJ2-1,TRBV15,CATSMWGLAGGNEQFF,TGTGCCACCAGCATGTGGGGGCTAGCGGGAGGAAATGAGCAGTTCTTC
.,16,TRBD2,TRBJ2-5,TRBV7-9,CASSLAASGSQETQYF,TGTGCCAGCAGCTTAGCGGCTAGCGGCTCCCAAGAGACCCAGTACTTC
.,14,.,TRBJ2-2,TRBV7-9,CASSLEGVGGELFF,TGTGCCAGCAGCTTAGAAGGAGTCGGCGGGGAGCTGTTTTTT
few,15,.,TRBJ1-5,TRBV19,CASSLQGGGNQPQHF,TGTGCCAGTAGTCTACAGGGCGGTGGCAATCAGCCCCAGCATTTT
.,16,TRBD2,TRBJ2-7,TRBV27,CASSFGGAGTSHEQYF,TGTGCCAGCAGTTTCGGGGGGGCAGGGACCTCACACGAGCAGTACTTC
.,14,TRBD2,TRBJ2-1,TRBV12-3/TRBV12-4,CASRPGLAGDEQFF,TGTGCCAGCAGACCCGGACTAGCGGGAGATGAGCAGTTCTTC
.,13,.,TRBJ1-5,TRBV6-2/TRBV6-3,CASSYAGVQPQHF,TGTGCCAGCAGTTACGCGGGAGTACAGCCCCAGCATTTT
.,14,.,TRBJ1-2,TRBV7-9,CASSLAGVHYGYTF,TGTGCCAGCAGCTTGGCGGGGGTTCACTATGGCTACACCTTC
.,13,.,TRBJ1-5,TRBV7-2,CASSLLGDQPQHF,TGTGCCAGCAGCTTATTGGGGGACCAGCCCCAGCATTTT
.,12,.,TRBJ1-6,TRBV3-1,CASSQGYSPLHF,TGTGCCAGCAGCCAAGGGTATTCACCCCTCCACTTT
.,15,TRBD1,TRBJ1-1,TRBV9,CASSAYRGQGTEAFF,TGTGCCAGCAGCGCGTACAGGGGGCAAGGCACTGAAGCTTTCTTT
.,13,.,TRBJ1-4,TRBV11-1,CASSSTENEKLFF,TGTGCCAGCAGCTCAACAGAAAATGAAAAACTGTTTTTT
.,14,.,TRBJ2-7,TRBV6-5,CASSYAGRTYEQYF,TGTGCCAGCAGTTACGCTGGCAGGACCTACGAGCAGTACTTC
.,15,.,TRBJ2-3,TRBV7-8,CASSFTWGSGDTQYF,TGTGCCAGCAGCTTCACGTGGGGGAGTGGAGATACGCAGTATTTT
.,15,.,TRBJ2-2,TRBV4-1,CASSLRDKNTGELFF,TGCGCCAGCAGCCTCCGGGACAAGAACACCGGGGAGCTGTTTTTT
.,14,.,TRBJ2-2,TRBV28,CASSSGAWAGELFF,TGTGCCAGCAGTTCCGGGGCCTGGGCCGGGGAGCTGTTTTTT
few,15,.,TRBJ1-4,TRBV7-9,CASSLVLAGEEKLFF,TGTGCCAGCAGCTTAGTTCTGGCAGGGGAGGAAAAACTGTTTTTT
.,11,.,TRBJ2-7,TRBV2,CASSEEDLQYF,TGTGCCAGCAGTGAAGAGGACCTGCAGTACTTC